A selection of T cell receptor beta chains follows, all from one sample in a study of shared clonotypes between healthy human individuals. Profiled with immunoSEQ multiplex PCR; TCRdb holds only in-frame clones, not every one. The sample gives approximately 1.9 million clones, around 93% of which show up once; under 2% is in the top ten. The specimen was naive CD8+ T cells from PBMCs. These receptors all stem from a man in his late teens or twenties in good health. Some clones in this sample may be carry-over from other donors' samples. Both conserved end residues are part of each CDR3. Each record gives: D gene, J gene, clone size, V gene, CDR3 DNA, CDR3 protein. D genes are given only for firm matches. Where a row states a size, it is once, few, many or the class of an expanded clone; other rows omit it.

D gene: -
J gene: TRBJ1-1
clone size: -
V gene: TRBV27
CDR3 DNA: TGTGCCAGCAGTCCCGGGGGGGGCGGAACTGAAGCTTTCTTT
CDR3 protein: CASSPGGGGTEAFF

D gene: -
J gene: TRBJ1-3
clone size: -
V gene: TRBV21-1
CDR3 DNA: TGTGCCAGCAGCCGCAGGGGGGAGGAAAACACCATATATTTT
CDR3 protein: CASSRRGEENTIYF

D gene: TRBD1
J gene: TRBJ1-1
clone size: few
V gene: TRBV2
CDR3 DNA: TGTGCCAGCAGTCGGGACAGGGAAAGACCAATGAACACTGAAGCTTTCTTT
CDR3 protein: CASSRDRERPMNTEAFF

D gene: TRBD2
J gene: TRBJ2-2
clone size: -
V gene: TRBV7-9
CDR3 DNA: TGTGCCAGCAGCTGGCCCGGGACTAGCGGGATAAACACCGGGGAGCTGTTTTTT
CDR3 protein: CASSWPGTSGINTGELFF

D gene: -
J gene: TRBJ2-7
clone size: -
V gene: TRBV21-1
CDR3 DNA: TGTGCCATCACCCCAGGGACTAGCGGCTACGAGCAGTACTTC
CDR3 protein: CAITPGTSGYEQYF

D gene: -
J gene: TRBJ1-5
clone size: -
V gene: TRBV2
CDR3 DNA: TGTGCCAGCAGTGCCCCGGGACACCATAATCAGCCCCAGCATTTT
CDR3 protein: CASSAPGHHNQPQHF

D gene: -
J gene: TRBJ1-6
clone size: -
V gene: TRBV7-9
CDR3 DNA: TGTGCCAGCAGCTCCTTTGACAGAAGAAATTCACCCCTCCACTTT
CDR3 protein: CASSSFDRRNSPLHF

D gene: TRBD2
J gene: TRBJ2-7
clone size: once
V gene: TRBV28
CDR3 DNA: TGTGCCAGCAGTTTCCCAGGCAGGCCCACTAGCGGGTCAGCCCCTAAGGGCCGGGAGCAGTACTTC
CDR3 protein: CASSFPGRPTSGSAPKGREQYF

D gene: -
J gene: TRBJ2-7
clone size: -
V gene: TRBV30
CDR3 DNA: TGTGCCTGGAACCCGGGGACAAATTACGAGCAGTACTTC
CDR3 protein: CAWNPGTNYEQYF

D gene: -
J gene: TRBJ2-1
clone size: -
V gene: TRBV19
CDR3 DNA: TGTGCCAGTACCGACCCGGCCACCAGGGATGAGCAGTTCTTC
CDR3 protein: CASTDPATRDEQFF